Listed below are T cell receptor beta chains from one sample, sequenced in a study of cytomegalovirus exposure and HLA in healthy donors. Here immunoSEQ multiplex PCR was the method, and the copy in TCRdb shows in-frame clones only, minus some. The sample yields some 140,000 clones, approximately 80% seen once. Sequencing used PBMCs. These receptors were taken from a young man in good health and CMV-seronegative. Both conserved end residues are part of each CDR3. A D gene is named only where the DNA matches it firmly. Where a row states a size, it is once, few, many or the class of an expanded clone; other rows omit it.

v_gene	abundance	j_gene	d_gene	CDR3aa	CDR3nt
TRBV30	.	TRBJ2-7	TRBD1	CAWSGPPGGQYF	TGTGCCTGGAGTGGTCCCCCAGGGGGGCAGTACTTC
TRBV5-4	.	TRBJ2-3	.	CASSLGGRGSSDFTQYF	TGTGCCAGCAGCTTGGGTGGGCGGGGAAGCTCTGACTTCACGCAGTATTTT
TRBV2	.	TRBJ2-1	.	CASSVDSYNEQFF	TGTGCCAGCAGTGTGGACTCTTACAATGAGCAGTTCTTC
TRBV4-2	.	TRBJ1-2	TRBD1	CASSTHRGDYGYTF	TGTGCCAGCAGCACCCACAGGGGCGACTATGGCTACACCTTC
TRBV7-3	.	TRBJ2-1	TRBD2	CAISPLAGGTYEQFF	TGTGCCATCAGCCCACTAGCGGGAGGGACGTATGAGCAGTTCTTC
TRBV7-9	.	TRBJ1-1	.	CASSRGGAGNTEAFF	TGTGCCAGCAGCAGAGGGGGGGCTGGGAACACTGAAGCTTTCTTT
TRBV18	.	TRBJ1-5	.	CASSPRGQSSNQPQHF	TGTGCCAGCTCACCTCGTGGACAGTCTAGCAATCAGCCCCAGCATTTT
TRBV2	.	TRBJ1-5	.	CASRLLAGLDSNQPQHF	TGTGCCAGCAGGTTGCTAGCGGGGCTTGATAGCAATCAGCCCCAGCATTTT
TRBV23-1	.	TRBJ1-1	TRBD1	CASSHGTGQNTEAFF	TGCGCCAGCAGTCATGGGACAGGGCAGAACACTGAAGCTTTCTTT
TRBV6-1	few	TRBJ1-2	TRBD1	CASSEALRTGDGYTF	TGTGCCAGCAGTGAAGCGCTTCGGACAGGGGATGGCTACACCTTC
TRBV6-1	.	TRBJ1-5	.	CASKVGGLVNQPQHF	TGTGCCAGCAAAGTGGGGGGGCTGGTCAATCAGCCCCAGCATTTT
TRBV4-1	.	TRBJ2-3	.	CASSQQATDTQYF	TGCGCCAGCAGCCAACAGGCTACAGATACGCAGTATTTT
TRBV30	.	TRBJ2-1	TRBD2	CAWNLAGDFAEQFF	TGTGCCTGGAACCTAGCGGGAGACTTTGCTGAGCAGTTCTTC
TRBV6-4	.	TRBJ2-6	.	CASSETGSGANVLTF	TGTGCCAGCAGCGAAACTGGCTCTGGGGCCAACGTCCTGACTTTC
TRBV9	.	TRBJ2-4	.	CASSPAMLAKNIQYF	TGTGCCAGCAGCCCTGCGATGTTAGCCAAAAACATTCAGTACTTC
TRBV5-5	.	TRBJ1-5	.	CASSLTTNSNQPQHF	TGTGCCAGCAGCTTGACCACAAACAGCAATCAGCCCCAGCATTTT
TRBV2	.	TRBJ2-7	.	CASSEELREYF	TGTGCCAGCAGTGAAGAGCTCCGCGAGTACTTC
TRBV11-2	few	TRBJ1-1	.	CASGRERNTEAFF	TGTGCCAGCGGGCGAGAGAGGAACACTGAAGCTTTCTTT
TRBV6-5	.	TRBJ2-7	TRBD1	CASSYSGQGNYEQYF	TGTGCCAGCAGTTACTCGGGACAGGGGAACTACGAGCAGTACTTC
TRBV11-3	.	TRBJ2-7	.	CASSPWVFCSDEQYF	TGTGCCAGCAGCCCTTGGGTGTTTTGTAGCGACGAGCAGTACTTC
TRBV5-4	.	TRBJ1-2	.	CASSLALAGYTF	TGTGCCAGCAGCTTGGCCCTAGCTGGCTACACCTTC
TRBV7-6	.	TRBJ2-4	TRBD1	CASSSAARDRGNIQYF	TGTGCCAGCAGCTCCGCAGCCCGGGACAGGGGAAACATTCAGTACTTC
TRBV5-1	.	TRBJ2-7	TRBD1	CASSRGQGADPYEQYF	TGCGCCAGCAGCCGGGGACAGGGGGCGGATCCCTACGAGCAGTACTTC
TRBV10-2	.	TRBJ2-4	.	CASSESLAPAKNIQYF	TGCGCCAGCAGTGAGTCCCTAGCGCCAGCCAAAAACATTCAGTACTTC
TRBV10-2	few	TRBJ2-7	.	CASRPGASESYEQYF	TGCGCCAGCAGACCAGGGGCGTCGGAGTCCTACGAGCAGTACTTC
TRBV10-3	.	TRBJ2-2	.	CAISESSVAGELFF	TGTGCCATCAGTGAGAGTTCAGTCGCCGGGGAGCTGTTTTTT
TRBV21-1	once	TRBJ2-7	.	CASSKARRGLDEQYF	TGTGCCAGCAGCAAAGCGCGCAGGGGGCTCGACGAGCAGTACTTC
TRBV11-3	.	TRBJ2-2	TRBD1	CASSLDRGSGELFF	TGTGCCAGCAGCTTAGACAGGGGGAGCGGGGAGCTGTTTTTT
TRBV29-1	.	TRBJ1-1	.	CSVGRGLGAEAFF	TGCAGCGTTGGGCGCGGACTGGGCGCGGAAGCTTTCTTT
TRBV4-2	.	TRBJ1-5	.	CASSQEGGRNQPQHF	TGTGCCAGCAGCCAAGAAGGGGGTCGCAATCAGCCCCAGCATTTT
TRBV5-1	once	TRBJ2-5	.	CASSLLRRPGQETQYF	TGCGCCAGCAGCTTGTTGCGTCGACCAGGCCAAGAGACCCAGTACTTC
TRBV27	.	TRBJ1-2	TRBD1	CASSLFGTAPNYGYTF	TGTGCCAGCAGTTTGTTCGGGACAGCTCCTAACTATGGCTACACCTTC
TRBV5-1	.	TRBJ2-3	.	CASSLAGHADTQYF	TGCGCCAGCAGCTTGGCGGGACATGCAGATACGCAGTATTTT
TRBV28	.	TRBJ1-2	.	CASSFYRTNYGYTF	TGTGCCAGCAGTTTTTACAGAACAAACTATGGCTACACCTTC
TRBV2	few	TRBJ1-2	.	CASSGPRTSPTLSDYGYTF	TGTGCCAGCAGCGGCCCCCGGACATCACCCACCCTCTCGGACTATGGCTACACCTTC
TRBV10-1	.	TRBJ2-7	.	CATSRDGREQYF	TGCGCCACCTCCCGGGATGGTCGCGAGCAGTACTTC
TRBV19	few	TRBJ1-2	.	CASSIEPGYYGYTF	TGTGCCAGTAGTATAGAGCCAGGTTACTATGGCTACACCTTC
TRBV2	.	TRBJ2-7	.	CASSEPRGPYEQYF	TGTGCCAGCAGCGAGCCGCGGGGGCCCTACGAGCAGTACTTC